Reported below is one TCR beta chain. The target antigen is unknown. This specimen comes from a study of cytomegalovirus exposure and HLA in healthy donors. In the study overall: Within an early data release were roughly 83 million unique TCRs drawn from HLA-typed donors.

Germline loops: CDR1 MNHEY, CDR2 SMNVEV (reference sequence). Between the trimmed V and J ends, which lost 3 bases and 3 bases, there was a span of 12 bases. The CDR3 sequence is 15 residues long. Study observations and caveats: Among the CMV-associated chains, a few were confirmed in vitro as specific for CMV antigens. The study assumed roughly uniform donor sequencing depth for presence/absence analyses.

The PCR ran on 60 Vbeta and 13 Jbeta primers. Libraries were prepared by immunoSEQ multiplex PCR; TCRdb keeps only in-frame clonotypes and omits some of them. The data hold fewer than 120,000 clones, with around 86% observed a single time. Specimen: PBMCs. The origin of this receptor is a man in his forties in good health and CMV-seronegative. The chain links TRBV27 to TRBJ2-1, with D maybe TRBD2 (7 bases). CDR3 protein: CASSFLGGVYNEQFF. The CDR3 DNA reads TGTGCCAGCAGTTTCCTAGGGGGGGTCTACAATGAGCAGTTCTTC.